The text below deals with one T cell receptor beta chain. Terminally differentiated effector memory CD45RA+ cells were excluded by CCR7 positive selection of CD45RO-negative cells. The record originates from a study of shared clonotypes between healthy human individuals. Only in-frame clones appear in the TCRdb table, and some are missing; sequencing was by immunoSEQ multiplex PCR. The repertoire holds hundreds of thousands of clones, with approximately 90% as singletons. The CDR3 extends over 12 amino acids. V shed 3 bases and J shed 8 bases, with 11 bases lying between them. Germline CDR1 reads SQVTM; CDR2 reads ANQGSEA.

The source of this sequence is a man aged 30-40 years in good health. The chain carries TRBV29-1 and TRBJ2-1, with D unclear. Sequencing used naive CD8+ T cells sorted from blood. The CDR3: CSVDSLDYEQFF. The CDR3, as DNA: TGCAGCGTTGACTCCCTGGATTATGAGCAGTTCTTC.